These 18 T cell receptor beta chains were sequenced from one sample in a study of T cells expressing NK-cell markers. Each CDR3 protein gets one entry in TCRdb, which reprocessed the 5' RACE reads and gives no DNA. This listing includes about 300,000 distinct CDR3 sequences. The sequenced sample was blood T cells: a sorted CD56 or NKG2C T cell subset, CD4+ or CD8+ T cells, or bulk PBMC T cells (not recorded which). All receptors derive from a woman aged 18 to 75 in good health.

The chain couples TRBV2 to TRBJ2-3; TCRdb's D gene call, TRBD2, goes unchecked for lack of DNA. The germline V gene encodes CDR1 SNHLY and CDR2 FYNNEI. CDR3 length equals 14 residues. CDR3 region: CASTGLAGTDTQYF. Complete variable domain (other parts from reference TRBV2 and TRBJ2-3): EPEVTQTPSHQVTQMGQEVILRCVPISNHLYFYWYRQILGQKVEFLVSFYNNEISEKSEIFDDQFSVERPDGSNFTLKIRSTKLEDSAMYFCASTGLAGTDTQYFGPGTRLTVL.

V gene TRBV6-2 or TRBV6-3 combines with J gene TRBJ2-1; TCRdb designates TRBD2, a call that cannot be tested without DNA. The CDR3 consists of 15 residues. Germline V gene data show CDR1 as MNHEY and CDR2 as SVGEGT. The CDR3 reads CASSLLAGGANEQFF.

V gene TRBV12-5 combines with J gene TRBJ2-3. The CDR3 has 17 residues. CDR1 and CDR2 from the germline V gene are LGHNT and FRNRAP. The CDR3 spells CASGLVQKERSTDTQYF.

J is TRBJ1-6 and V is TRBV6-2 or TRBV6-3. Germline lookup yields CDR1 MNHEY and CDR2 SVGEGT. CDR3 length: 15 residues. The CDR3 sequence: CASSYPEANNSPLHF.

Here the CDR3 reads CASSQAGTGMINYGYTF. The rearrangement uses TRBV13 and TRBJ1-2; the TCRdb call, TRBD1, lacks DNA for checking. Germline V gives CDR1 PRHDT, CDR2 FYEKMQ (reference sequence). The CDR3 is made up of 17 amino acids. The full variable domain, with the rest looked up from reference TRBV13 and TRBJ1-2, is AAGVIQSPRHLIKEKRETATLKCYPIPRHDTVYWYQQGPGQDPQFLISFYEKMQSDKGSIPDRFSAQQFSDYHSELNMSSLELGDSALYFCASSQAGTGMINYGYTFGSGTRLTVV.

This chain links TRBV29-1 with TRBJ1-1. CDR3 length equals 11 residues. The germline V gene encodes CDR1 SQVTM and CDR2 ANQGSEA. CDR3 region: CSVGEALEAFF.

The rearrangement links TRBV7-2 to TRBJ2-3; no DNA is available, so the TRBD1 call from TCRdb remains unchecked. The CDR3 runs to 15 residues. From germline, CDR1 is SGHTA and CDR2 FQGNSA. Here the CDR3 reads CASSLGQGLIDTQYF.

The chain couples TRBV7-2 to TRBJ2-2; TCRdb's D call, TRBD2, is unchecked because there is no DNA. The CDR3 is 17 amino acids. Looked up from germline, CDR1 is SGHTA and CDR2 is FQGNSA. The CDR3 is CASSFPSGGVNTGELFF.

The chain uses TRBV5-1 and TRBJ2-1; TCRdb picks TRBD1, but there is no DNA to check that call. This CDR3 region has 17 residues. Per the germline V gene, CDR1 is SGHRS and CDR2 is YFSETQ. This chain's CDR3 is CASSGYRIKKAYNEQFF.

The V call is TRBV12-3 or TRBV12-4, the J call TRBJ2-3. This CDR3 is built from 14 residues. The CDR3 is CASSFGSMRDTQYF.

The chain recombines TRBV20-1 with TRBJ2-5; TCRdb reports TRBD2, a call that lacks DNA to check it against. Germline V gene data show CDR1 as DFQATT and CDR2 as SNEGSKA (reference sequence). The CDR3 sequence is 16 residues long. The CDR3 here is CSASPRTSGVFETQYF.

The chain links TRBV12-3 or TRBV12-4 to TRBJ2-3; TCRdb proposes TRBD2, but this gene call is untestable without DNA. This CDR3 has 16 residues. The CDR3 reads CASSFGTSAKTDTQYF.

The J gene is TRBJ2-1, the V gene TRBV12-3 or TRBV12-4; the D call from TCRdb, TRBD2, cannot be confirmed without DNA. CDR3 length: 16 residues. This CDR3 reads CASSFLPGRGGYEQFF.

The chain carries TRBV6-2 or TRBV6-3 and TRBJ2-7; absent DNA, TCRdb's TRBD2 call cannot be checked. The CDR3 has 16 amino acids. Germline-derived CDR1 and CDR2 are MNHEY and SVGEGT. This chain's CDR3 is CASRPMTSGLTYEQYF.

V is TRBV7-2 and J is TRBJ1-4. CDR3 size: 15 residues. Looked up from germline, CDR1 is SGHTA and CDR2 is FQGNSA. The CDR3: CASSSGRITNEKLFF.

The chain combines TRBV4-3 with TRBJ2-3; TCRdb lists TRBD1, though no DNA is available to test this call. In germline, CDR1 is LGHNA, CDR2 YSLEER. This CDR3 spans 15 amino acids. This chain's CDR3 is CASQHSRESTDTQYF.

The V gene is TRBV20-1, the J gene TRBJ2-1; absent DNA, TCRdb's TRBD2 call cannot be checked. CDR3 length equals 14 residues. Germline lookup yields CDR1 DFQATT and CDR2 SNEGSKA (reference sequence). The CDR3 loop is CSALRGRAMNEQFF.

The CDR3 region is CSARGGRGGQQLTQYF. The chain employs TRBV20-1 and TRBJ2-3; the D gene TCRdb calls, TRBD1, cannot be checked with no DNA. The CDR3 covers 16 residues. Germline CDR1 DFQATT, CDR2 SNEGSKA (reference sequence).